These 30 T cell receptor beta chains were all obtained from the same sample, sequenced in a study of control samples from healthy donors and cancer patients. The method was immunoSEQ multiplex PCR; TCRdb's version includes in-frame clones alone and lacks a portion of them. The data show some 200,000 clones, approximately 95% seen once. Sample: blood. The origin of the receptors is a man in his late teens or twenties in good health.

The chain recombines TRBV27 with TRBJ1-2; D not resolved. Germline loops: CDR1 MNHEY, CDR2 SMNVEV (reference sequence). The CDR3 loop spans 11 amino acids. Trimming removed 6 bases at V and 0 bases at J, with 2 bases between. This chain's CDR3 is CASRTNYGYTF. The DNA of the CDR3 is TGTGCCAGCAGAACTAACTATGGCTACACCTTC.

CDR3 sequence (DNA): TGCGCCAGCAGCTGGGGTCGGGAGGTCTGGTTCTTC. This translates into CASSWGREVWFF. V usage is TRBV5-1 and J usage is TRBJ2-1, with 7 bases fitting TRBD2. Germline assignment: CDR1 SGHRS and CDR2 YFSETQ. Germline trimming cut 3 bases from V and 15 bases from J; bases unmatched to any gene: 9. The CDR3 is 12 residues long.

The chain links TRBV10-2 to TRBJ1-2, with 9 bases identical to TRBD1. CDR1 and CDR2 from the germline V gene are WSHSY and SAAADI. The V gene end was trimmed by 4 bases and the J gene end by 8 bases; junction bases not matched to a gene: 5. The CDR3 totals 13 residues. The CDR3 sequence is CASSGWTGDGYTF. CDR3 sequence (DNA): TGCGCCAGCAGTGGATGGACAGGGGACGGCTACACCTTC.

The V call is TRBV18, the J call TRBJ1-1; D unresolved. V dropped 1 base and J dropped 4 bases, with 10 bases sitting between them. The CDR3 runs 14 residues. CDR1 and CDR2 (germline): KGHSH, LQKENI. DNA of the CDR3: TGTGCCAGCTCACCACAGGTCCGGGTCACTGAAGCTTTCTTT. Translated: CASSPQVRVTEAFF.

J is TRBJ1-3 and V is TRBV30; D is ambiguous. Germline CDR1 is GTSNPN and CDR2 is SVGIG (reference sequence). Deletions cut 7 bases from V and 7 bases from J, with 17 bases between. The CDR3 length is 13 residues. CDR3 amino acids: CAFLSTHGNTIYF. As DNA, the CDR3 is TGTGCCTTTTTGAGTACTCATGGGAACACCATATATTTT.

This clone has a handful of counts. The chain recombines TRBV5-1 with TRBJ2-1; D may be TRBD2 (5 bases). This CDR3 spans 14 amino acids. Trimming removed 2 bases at V and 5 bases at J, with 11 bases between. Looked up from germline, CDR1 is SGHRS and CDR2 is YFSETQ. CDR3 protein: CASSFTGLNNEQFF. CDR3 coding DNA: TGCGCCAGCAGCTTCACGGGGTTGAACAATGAGCAGTTCTTC.

The chain has TRBV6-6 and TRBJ2-3; D may be TRBD1 (6 bases). The V gene's germline CDR1 is MNHNY and CDR2 SVGAGI (reference sequence). Between the trimmed V and J ends, which lost 5 bases and 3 bases, there was a span of 12 bases. The CDR3 runs 14 residues. DNA of the CDR3: TGTGCCAGCAGTCACAGGGCGGGTACAGATACGCAGTATTTT. The encoded protein is CASSHRAGTDTQYF.

The J gene is TRBJ1-1, the V gene TRBV30; D is ambiguous. In germline, CDR1 is GTSNPN, CDR2 SVGIG (reference sequence). CDR3 length equals 15 residues. The V end was cut by 0 bases, the J end by 0 bases, with 11 bases between. CDR3 in amino acids: CAWSVETAMNTEAFF. The CDR3 bases are TGTGCCTGGAGTGTAGAGACGGCAATGAACACTGAAGCTTTCTTT. Full variable domain (remainder filled in from reference TRBV30 and TRBJ1-1): SQTIHQWPATLVQPVGSPLSLECTVEGTSNPNLYWYRQAAGRGLQLLFYSVGIGQISSEVPQNLSASRPQDRQFILSSKKLLLSDSGFYLCAWSVETAMNTEAFFGQGTRLTVV.

The chain joins TRBV19 to TRBJ1-1; 7 positions agree with TRBD1. Per the germline V gene, CDR1 is LNHDA and CDR2 is SQIVND (reference sequence). The junction had 7 bases not matched to a gene; V was cut back by 7 bases and J by 5 bases. This CDR3 has 13 amino acids. CDR3 region: CASTPTDRTEAFF. CDR3 DNA: TGTGCCAGTACTCCAACGGACAGGACTGAAGCTTTCTTT.

CDR3 loop: CASSAGRIVDSYGYTF. The DNA for the CDR3 is TGTGCCAGCTCGGCGGGACGGATCGTTGATTCCTATGGCTACACCTTC. This chain links TRBV5-4 with TRBJ1-2, with a weak D call TRBD1 (5 bases). The CDR3 has 16 amino acids. From germline, CDR1 is SGHNT and CDR2 YYREEE (reference sequence). The germline V and J ends were trimmed by 7 bases and 4 bases, with 23 bases remaining between them.

The chain links TRBV7-2 to TRBJ1-2; TRBD1 matches 9 bases. Trimming at V came to 4 bases and at J to 4 bases, leaving 7 bases not matched to a gene. CDR3 size: 15 residues. Per germline, CDR1 SGHTA and CDR2 FQGNSA. The CDR3 spells CASSSIGQGTYGYTF. For the CDR3, the DNA is TGTGCCAGCAGCTCCATTGGACAGGGGACCTATGGCTACACCTTC.

This clone has a single count. The V gene is TRBV9, the J gene TRBJ2-1; perhaps TRBD1 as D (6 bases). This CDR3 is 15 amino acids long. V was shortened by 0 bases and J by 5 bases, with 12 bases between the two germline ends. The V gene's germline CDR1 is SGDLS and CDR2 YYNGEE. CDR3 in amino acids: CASSVVGTPNNEQFF. The DNA of the CDR3 is TGTGCCAGCAGCGTAGTCGGGACACCAAACAATGAGCAGTTCTTC. The full variable domain, its missing parts supplied by reference TRBV9 and TRBJ2-1, is DSGVTQTPKHLITATGQRVTLRCSPRSGDLSVYWYQQSLDQGLQFLIQYYNGEERAKGNILERFSAQQFPDLHSELNLSSLELGDSALYFCASSVVGTPNNEQFFGPGTRLTVL.

The CDR3 is CASSTPNPVSNQPQHF. In DNA form, the CDR3 reads TGCGCCAGCAGCACGCCCAACCCCGTTAGCAATCAGCCCCAGCATTTT. The chain links TRBV5-1 to TRBJ1-5; no reliable D call. Germline assignment: CDR1 SGHRS and CDR2 YFSETQ. The CDR3 covers 16 residues. V was clipped by 4 bases and J by 0 bases, with 14 bases between them.

The chain joins TRBV6-5 to TRBJ2-5, with 7 positions matching TRBD1. V lost 2 bases and J lost 5; bases outside the gene matches: 8. From germline, CDR1 is MNHEY and CDR2 SVGAGI. The CDR3 runs 15 residues. Written as DNA, the CDR3 is TGTGCCAGCAGTTACAGGGGGCGTGCAGGGGAGACCCAGTACTTC. As protein: CASSYRGRAGETQYF.

The chain recombines TRBV6-4 with TRBJ2-1; either TRBD1 or TRBD2 may fit D (5 bases each). Germline CDR1 reads MRHNA; CDR2 reads SNTAGT. The CDR3 covers 12 residues. Trimming cost V 6 bases and J 15 bases, with 18 bases left between them. The CDR3 region is CASRAPGPNTFF. In DNA form, the CDR3 reads TGTGCCAGCAGGGCCCCGGGACCCAATACGTTCTTC.

The chain couples TRBV5-1 to TRBJ1-2, with 9 bases matching TRBD1. With 3 bases clipped from V and 2 bases from J, the junction kept 8 bases outside the gene matches. This CDR3 region has 16 residues. The germline CDR1 and CDR2 sequences are SGHRS and YFSETQ. CDR3 DNA sequence: TGCGCCAGCAGCTGGAGCGCAGGGACAGGGAACTATGGCTACACCTTC. Residues: CASSWSAGTGNYGYTF. The full variable domain, rest sourced from reference TRBV5-1 and TRBJ1-2, is KAGVTQTPRYLIKTRGQQVTLSCSPISGHRSVSWYQQTPGQGLQFLFEYFSETQRNKGNFPGRFSGRQFSNSRSEMNVSTLELGDSALYLCASSWSAGTGNYGYTFGSGTRLTVV.

The rearrangement links TRBV5-4 to TRBJ1-1, with TRBD1 matching over 10 bases. This CDR3 contains 15 residues. The V gene end was trimmed by 5 bases and the J gene end by 2 bases; junction bases not matched to a gene: 6. From germline, CDR1 is SGHNT and CDR2 YYREEE (reference sequence). In DNA form, the CDR3 reads TGTGCCAGCAGGGAGGACAGGGGGTATAACACTGAAGCTTTCTTT. This translates into CASREDRGYNTEAFF.

CDR3 in amino acids: CASSPLTGGTYEQYF. CDR3 DNA: TGTGCCAGCAGCCCATTGACAGGGGGGACCTACGAGCAGTACTTC. The chain has TRBV7-6 and TRBJ2-7, with TRBD1 matching 9 bases. The V segment lost 5 bases and the J segment 2 bases; nucleotides outside the gene matches: 7. Germline V lookup: CDR1 SGHVS, CDR2 FNYEAQ. The CDR3 totals 15 residues.

This clone was detected only once. The genes are TRBV11-2 and TRBJ1-2; D is possibly TRBD1 (6 bases). This CDR3 is 13 amino acids long. Per the germline V gene, CDR1 is SGHAT and CDR2 is FQNNGV. Trimming took off 3 bases at V and 8 bases at J, with 13 bases between the two ends. CDR3 DNA sequence: TGTGCCAGCAGCTTTACAGGGAGAGAAGGCTACACCTTC. Its protein is CASSFTGREGYTF.

This sequence joins TRBV11-2 and TRBJ2-2, with D unresolved. With 5 bases removed from V and 2 bases from J, the gap between germline ends came to 9 bases. CDR1 is SGHAT and CDR2 is FQNNGV in the germline V gene. This CDR3 contains 14 residues. CDR3 region: CASSALGNTGELFF. In nucleotides, the CDR3 is TGTGCCAGCAGCGCCTTGGGCAACACCGGGGAGCTGTTTTTT.

J is TRBJ1-4 and V is TRBV3-1 (or the pseudogene TRBV3-2); D is uncertain. The V and J ends lost 3 bases and 5 bases respectively, with 7 bases between them. CDR1 and CDR2 (germline): LGHDT, YNNKEL (reference sequence). The CDR3 has 13 residues. In nucleotides, the CDR3 is TGTGCCAGCAGCCATGGCGGGAATGAAAAACTGTTTTTT. Amino acid sequence: CASSHGGNEKLFF.

The CDR3 is CASSDGDQPQHF. CDR3 coding DNA: TGTGCCAGCAGTGATGGGGATCAGCCCCAGCATTTT. This chain connects TRBV25-1 to TRBJ1-5; D is undetermined. The CDR3 totals 12 residues. The V end lost 3 bases, the J end lost 5 bases, and 5 bases lay between the germline ends. CDR1 is MGHDK and CDR2 is SYGVNS in the germline V gene. The whole variable domain, filled in from reference TRBV25-1 and TRBJ1-5, reads EADIYQTPRYLVIGTGKKITLECSQTMGHDKMYWYQQDPGMELHLIHYSYGVNSTEKGDLSSESTVSRIRTEHFPLTLESARPSHTSQYLCASSDGDQPQHFGDGTRLSIL.

This CDR3 reads CASSPLVSPGLTTNEKLFF. The CDR3 nucleotides are TGCGCCAGCAGCCCTCTAGTCTCCCCAGGGCTCACAACTAATGAAAAACTGTTTTTT. The chain combines TRBV5-1 with TRBJ1-4, with D tentatively TRBD1 (5 bases). The V gene lost 4 bases and the J gene lost 0 bases, with 22 bases spanning the gap. CDR3 size: 19 residues. Germline V gives CDR1 SGHRS, CDR2 YFSETQ.

The chain has TRBV7-3 and TRBJ2-3, with 8 nucleotides matching TRBD2. The CDR3 runs to 16 residues. CDR1 and CDR2 (germline): SGHTA, FQGTGA. With V trimmed by 2 bases and J by 4 bases, 8 bases remained unmatched. As DNA, the CDR3 is TGTGCCAGCAGCTTACAGGTAGCGGGGTTTCCAGATACGCAGTATTTT. Translation: CASSLQVAGFPDTQYF.

The chain joins TRBV12-3 or TRBV12-4 to TRBJ1-2; 7 nucleotides align to TRBD1. Trimming cost V 4 bases and J 2 bases; bases outside gene matches: 1. The CDR3 extends over 13 amino acids. The CDR3 DNA sequence: TGTGCCAGCAGTTCGACAGGGAACTATGGCTACACCTTC. Translating it yields CASSSTGNYGYTF.

The chain is built from TRBV25-1 and TRBJ2-5; TRBD1 matches 7 bases. Germline CDR1 is MGHDK and CDR2 is SYGVNS. With V trimmed by 5 bases and J by 5 bases, 8 bases remained unmatched. There are 14 residues in the CDR3. The chain's CDR3 is CASSLRGYLETQYF. The CDR3 coding sequence is TGTGCCAGCAGTCTCAGGGGGTACTTGGAGACCCAGTACTTC.

The rearrangement uses TRBV24-1 and TRBJ1-2; tentative D call: TRBD1 (6 bases). The CDR3 has 14 amino acids. In germline, CDR1 is KGHDR, CDR2 SFDVKD. With 2 bases removed from V and 4 bases from J, the gap between germline ends came to 10 bases. The CDR3 sequence: CATSDSWTVYGYTF. DNA of the CDR3: TGTGCCACCAGTGATTCATGGACAGTCTATGGCTACACCTTC.

The chain joins TRBV7-2 to TRBJ2-1; 9 positions agree with TRBD2. With V trimmed by 5 bases and J by 0 bases, 11 bases remained unmatched. Germline values: CDR1 SGHTA, CDR2 FQGNSA. This CDR3 comprises 18 residues. In DNA form, the CDR3 reads TGTGCCAGCAGCCTTTTGGGCGGGGGGGCGTTCTCCTACAATGAGCAGTTCTTC. Its protein product is CASSLLGGGAFSYNEQFF.

This chain's CDR3 is CATSDLGIGNQETQYF. The CDR3 DNA is TGTGCCACCAGTGATTTGGGAATAGGTAACCAAGAGACCCAGTACTTC. This chain joins TRBV24-1 and TRBJ2-5; the D is unclear. Germline V gene sequence: CDR1 KGHDR, CDR2 SFDVKD. The CDR3 has 16 amino acids. V lost 0 bases to trimming and J lost 0 bases, with 10 bases between them.

The CDR3 DNA follows: TGTGCCACCAGCAGAGGAGGGGGGCTGGGCACAGATACGCAGTATTTT. Translating gives CATSRGGGLGTDTQYF. The chain uses TRBV15 and TRBJ2-3; the D call may be TRBD1 or TRBD2 (6 bases each). Per germline, CDR1 LNHNV and CDR2 YYDKDF (reference sequence). The CDR3 length is 16 residues. The V and J ends lost 1 base and 1 base respectively, with 12 bases between them.